Below, 5 T cell receptor beta chains from the same sample are listed, as sequenced in a study of cytomegalovirus exposure and HLA in healthy donors (TCRdb year 2017). The method was the immunoSEQ multiplex PCR assay. TCRdb mirrors the immuneACCESS table, restricted to in-frame sequences. Some clones are absent from its copies; in checked studies, under half trace to an unresolved V gene, and the reason for the others is unknown. A total of about 300,000 clones appear in this sample, roughly 88% of them only once. Around 0.92% of the sample goes to the ten largest clones. The specimen was PBMCs. The receptors come from a woman aged 18-29 years in good health and CMV-seronegative.

The rearrangement uses TRBV29-1 and TRBJ2-1; D uncertain. CDR1 is SQVTM and CDR2 is ANQGSEA in the germline V gene. The ends were cut back, 4 bases at V and 6 bases at J, with 13 bases in the middle. CDR3 length equals 13 residues. The CDR3 DNA reads as TGCAGCGTTGTTGAAACCTGGAGCAATGAGCAGTTCTTC. This gives the protein CSVVETWSNEQFF.

This chain joins TRBV28 and TRBJ2-7; D is perhaps TRBD2 (5 bases). The CDR3 is 14 amino acids. The V and J ends lost 6 bases and 1 base respectively, with 13 bases between them. Germline CDR1 and CDR2: MDHEN and SYDVKM. DNA for the CDR3: TGTGCCAGCAGCCGCCGGGGTGAATCCTACGAGCAGTACTTC. Protein product: CASSRRGESYEQYF. Full variable domain (rest looked up from reference TRBV28 and TRBJ2-7): DVKVTQSSRYLVKRTGEKVFLECVQDMDHENMFWYRQDPGLGLRLIYFSYDVKMKEKGDIPEGYSVSREKKERFSLILESASTNQTSMYLCASSRRGESYEQYFGPGTRLTVT.

J is TRBJ2-3 and V is TRBV11-3; no reliable D call. V lost 4 bases and J 2 bases, leaving 7 bases between the germline ends. The CDR3 spans 13 residues. CDR1 SGHNT and CDR2 YENEEA come from the germline V gene. The CDR3 DNA follows: TGTGCCAGCAGCTACATTAACACAGATACGCAGTATTTT. Its protein is CASSYINTDTQYF.

CDR3 loop: CASSKEHSRISNEQFF. As DNA, the CDR3 is TGTGCCAGCAGTAAAGAACACTCTAGAATCTCCAATGAGCAGTTCTTC. The rearrangement uses TRBV27 and TRBJ2-1; D ambiguous. CDR1 and CDR2 (germline): MNHEY, SMNVEV (reference sequence). V was pared by 5 bases and J by 6 bases, with 20 bases between. This CDR3 is built from 16 residues.

This clone turned up a few times. The chain links TRBV5-1 to TRBJ2-2; D remains unclear. The CDR3 extends over 14 amino acids. Between the trimmed V and J ends, which lost 2 bases and 1 base, there was a span of 6 bases. Per germline, CDR1 SGHRS and CDR2 YFSETQ. This chain's CDR3 is CASSFVQNTGELFF. Here the CDR3 DNA reads TGCGCCAGCAGCTTTGTACAGAACACCGGGGAGCTGTTTTTT.